The 29 T cell receptor beta chains listed next were all sequenced from one sample in a study of control samples from healthy donors and cancer patients. TCRdb's copy holds only in-frame clones and misses some; the assay was immunoSEQ multiplex PCR. This table holds over 150,000 clones, roughly 90% found once. Sequencing was performed on blood. These TCRs come from a woman aged 50 to 65 in good health.

This chain connects TRBV19 to TRBJ2-1; 13 nucleotides agree with TRBD2. With 10 bases clipped from V and 8 bases from J, the junction kept 11 bases outside the gene matches. The CDR3 spans 15 residues. The germline CDR1 and CDR2 sequences are LNHDA and SQIVND (reference sequence). CDR3 in amino acids: CATLGWTSGSDEQFF. CDR3 nucleotides: TGTGCCACCCTAGGGTGGACTAGCGGGAGCGATGAGCAGTTCTTC. The full variable domain, with the rest looked up from reference TRBV19 and TRBJ2-1, is DGGITQSPKYLFRKEGQNVTLSCEQNLNHDAMYWYRQDPGQGLRLIYYSQIVNDFQKGDIAEGYSVSREKKESFPLTVTSAQKNPTAFYLCATLGWTSGSDEQFFGPGTRLTVL.

The chain employs TRBV11-2 and TRBJ2-7; no definite D call. From germline, CDR1 is SGHAT and CDR2 FQNNGV. The CDR3 has 15 amino acids. Deletions cut 5 bases from V and 6 bases from J, with 20 bases between. CDR3 in amino acids: CASSDGPSQLGEQYF. CDR3 nucleotide sequence: TGTGCCAGCAGCGACGGGCCTAGTCAGCTGGGCGAGCAGTACTTC. The whole variable domain, filled in from reference TRBV11-2 and TRBJ2-7, reads EAGVAQSPRYKIIEKRQSVAFWCNPISGHATLYWYQQILGQGPKLLIQFQNNGVVDDSQLPKDRFSAERLKGVDSTLKIQPAKLEDSAVYLCASSDGPSQLGEQYFGPGTRLTVT.

The CDR3: CASSRGGTDTQYF. CDR3 in DNA: TGTGCCAGCAGCCGGGGAGGCACAGATACGCAGTATTTT. The rearrangement uses TRBV11-3 and TRBJ2-3, with D possibly TRBD2 on 5 matching bases. The V and J ends lost 5 bases and 1 base respectively, with 7 bases between them. Germline V CDR1 and CDR2: SGHNT, YENEEA. The CDR3 covers 13 residues.

The V call is TRBV7-2, the J call TRBJ2-7, with 11 bases that match TRBD2. Germline V gene sequence: CDR1 SGHTA, CDR2 FQGNSA. The CDR3 spans 17 residues. The J segment lost 3 bases and the V segment lost 4 bases, leaving 11 bases of the junction unmatched. CDR3: CASSSSRASGRIYEQYF. As DNA, the CDR3 is TGTGCCAGCAGCTCCTCCAGGGCTAGCGGGAGGATCTACGAGCAGTACTTC.

The rearrangement links TRBV6-2 or TRBV6-3 to TRBJ2-5, with a possible D match to TRBD2 (5 bases). This CDR3 spans 11 amino acids. Trimming removed 6 bases from V and 7 bases from J, with 9 bases in between. The germline gives CDR1 MNHEY, CDR2 SVGEGT. CDR3: CASSGRGTQYF. CDR3 nucleotide sequence: TGTGCCAGCAGCGGCCGGGGGACCCAGTACTTC.

This chain connects TRBV7-9 to TRBJ1-2, with unresolved D. Germline CDR1 SEHNR, CDR2 FQNEAQ (reference sequence). V gave up 5 bases and J gave up 7 bases, with 11 bases separating them. The CDR3 loop spans 12 amino acids. CDR3 residues: CASSPPSGGYTF. The CDR3 coding sequence is TGTGCCAGCAGCCCACCCTCCGGTGGCTACACCTTC.

Note on this clone: Other DNA sequences within the sample encode an identical CDR3. The chain combines TRBV5-3 with TRBJ1-4; weak D call: TRBD1 (5 bases). TRBV5-3 is marked as an open reading frame, function uncertain. The ends were cut back, 4 bases at V and 8 bases at J, with 24 bases in the middle. This CDR3 has 17 amino acids. Written as DNA, the CDR3 is TGTGCCAGAAGCCTGGCCCGACGGGGGAATGGGCGCGAAAAACTGTTTTTT. Translated: CARSLARRGNGREKLFF.

The chain joins TRBV30 to TRBJ1-1, with D possibly TRBD1 on 5 matching bases. Looked up from germline, CDR1 is GTSNPN and CDR2 is SVGIG (reference sequence). The V end was cut by 4 bases, the J end by 5 bases, with 14 bases between. The CDR3 loop spans 13 amino acids. CDR3 sequence: CAWIPGARTEAFF. For the CDR3, the DNA is TGTGCCTGGATCCCTGGGGCGCGGACTGAAGCTTTCTTT.

This clone occurred once. Here the CDR3 DNA reads TGTGCCAGCACGGGGGACAGGGGTAGCAATCAGCCCCAGCATTTT. Protein: CASTGDRGSNQPQHF. This rearrangement joins TRBV2 to TRBJ1-5; 10 bases agree with TRBD1. Trimming removed 7 bases from V and 0 bases from J; junction bases left unmatched: 3. Germline CDR1 SNHLY, CDR2 FYNNEI. This CDR3 is 15 amino acids long.

This chain connects TRBV14 to TRBJ1-1; possibly TRBD1 for D (5 bases). The V gene lost 7 bases and the J gene lost 11 bases, with 20 bases spanning the gap. This CDR3 is built from 13 residues. Germline CDR1 reads SGHDN; CDR2 reads FVKESK. CDR3 loop: CASNQGWAGGAFF. In DNA form, the CDR3 reads TGTGCCAGCAACCAGGGCTGGGCAGGTGGGGCTTTCTTT. Combining the CDR3 with reference TRBV14 and TRBJ1-1 gives the whole variable domain EAGVTQFPSHSVIEKGQTVTLRCDPISGHDNLYWYRRVMGKEIKFLLHFVKESKQDESGMPNNRFLAERTGGTYSTLKVQPAELEDSGVYFCASNQGWAGGAFFGQGTRLTVV.

The chain recombines TRBV19 with TRBJ1-2, with D unclear. V shed 8 bases and J shed 0 bases, with 10 bases lying between them. The V gene's germline CDR1 is LNHDA and CDR2 SQIVND (reference sequence). The length of the CDR3 is 13 residues. CDR3 in amino acids: CASGRGPNYGYTF. The CDR3 coding sequence is TGTGCCAGTGGACGGGGTCCTAACTATGGCTACACCTTC.

V and J are TRBV6-5 and TRBJ1-2; D perhaps matches TRBD1 (6 bases). Germline CDR1 MNHEY, CDR2 SVGAGI. Trimming left V 7 bases short and J 5 bases short, with 20 bases between. The CDR3 totals 15 residues. The CDR3 reads CASTPNGVQGYGYTF. The CDR3 nucleotides are TGTGCCAGCACTCCAAACGGCGTACAGGGATATGGCTACACCTTC.

The chain links TRBV19 to TRBJ2-3; 7 bases are shared with TRBD2. The CDR3 spans 15 residues. CDR1 is LNHDA, CDR2 SQIVND, per germline (reference sequence). V lost 2 bases and J lost 0; bases outside the gene matches: 2. The CDR3 protein is CASSIWRESTDTQYF. The CDR3, as DNA: TGTGCCAGTAGTATATGGCGGGAGAGCACAGATACGCAGTATTTT.

The CDR3: CASSPSWGRRPMNTEAFF. DNA for the CDR3: TGTGCCAGCAGCCCTTCGTGGGGGCGCAGACCTATGAACACTGAAGCTTTCTTT. The chain recombines TRBV11-2 with TRBJ1-1, with D tentatively TRBD1 (6 bases). The CDR3 is 18 residues long. The V and J ends lost 5 bases and 0 bases respectively, with 22 bases between them. Germline V gene sequence: CDR1 SGHAT, CDR2 FQNNGV.

The gene calls are TRBV9 and TRBJ2-1; 8 nucleotides match TRBD1. Germline V gene data show CDR1 as SGDLS and CDR2 as YYNGEE. Losses at the gene ends were 3 bases for V and 7 bases for J; bases not matched to a gene: 6. The CDR3 sequence is 14 residues long. This CDR3 reads CASSAGQGRNEQFF. The CDR3 DNA is TGTGCCAGCAGCGCCGGACAGGGTAGGAATGAGCAGTTCTTC. Full variable domain (outside the CDR3, taken from reference TRBV9 and TRBJ2-1): DSGVTQTPKHLITATGQRVTLRCSPRSGDLSVYWYQQSLDQGLQFLIQYYNGEERAKGNILERFSAQQFPDLHSELNLSSLELGDSALYFCASSAGQGRNEQFFGPGTRLTVL.

The V call is TRBV2, the J call TRBJ1-5; possible D gene TRBD1, 6 bases. The CDR3 runs to 14 residues. Germline CDR1 and CDR2: SNHLY and FYNNEI. V was pared by 10 bases and J by 4 bases, with 17 bases between. CDR3 sequence (DNA): TGTGCCACCGAAAGGGGGGGGCAGAATCAGCCCCAGCATTTT. Translated, it gives CATERGGQNQPQHF.

The V call is TRBV27, the J call TRBJ1-1, with D possibly TRBD1 on 5 matching bases. There are 14 residues in the CDR3. Trimming took 0 bases from V and 7 from J, leaving 12 bases between them. CDR1 MNHEY and CDR2 SMNVEV come from the germline V gene (reference sequence). CDR3 sequence reads: CASSLSRGMGEAFF. As DNA, the CDR3 is TGTGCCAGCAGTTTATCGCGGGGGATGGGTGAAGCTTTCTTT.

The chain couples TRBV28 to TRBJ1-5; 9 nucleotides align to TRBD1. The CDR3 length is 16 residues. The trim removed 6 bases at V and 4 bases at J, leaving 10 bases unmatched. Germline values: CDR1 MDHEN, CDR2 SYDVKM. CDR3 loop: CASSPGGTGHNQPQHF. The CDR3 nucleotides read TGTGCCAGCAGCCCTGGGGGGACAGGGCATAATCAGCCCCAGCATTTT.

This clone was counted only a few times. The chain carries TRBV19 and TRBJ1-6, with 7 nucleotides matching TRBD1. This CDR3 comprises 13 residues. With V trimmed by 6 bases and J by 9 bases, 5 bases remained unmatched. Germline V lookup: CDR1 LNHDA, CDR2 SQIVND (reference sequence). The CDR3 region is CASRPDRRSPLHF. The CDR3 DNA reads TGTGCCAGTAGACCGGACAGGCGTTCACCCCTCCACTTT.

This chain joins TRBV5-5 and TRBJ1-3; TRBD1 matches 8 bases. The CDR3 loop spans 16 amino acids. In germline, CDR1 is SGHKS, CDR2 YYEKEE (reference sequence). V trimming: 2 bases; J trimming: 2 bases; junction bases outside the gene matches: 6. CDR3 sequence: CASSFFGQGPGNTIYF. In nucleotides, the CDR3 is TGTGCCAGCAGCTTTTTCGGACAGGGCCCTGGAAACACCATATATTTT.

The chain recombines TRBV6-1 with TRBJ2-2, with a possible D match to TRBD2 (5 bases). Germline V lookup: CDR1 MNHNS, CDR2 SASEGT. The germline V and J ends were trimmed by 2 bases and 4 bases, with 8 bases remaining between them. The CDR3 has 14 residues. The CDR3 sequence: CASSELEGTGELFF. In nucleotides, the CDR3 is TGTGCCAGCAGTGAATTAGAGGGCACCGGGGAGCTGTTTTTT.

This chain joins TRBV6-5 and TRBJ2-7; 8 bases are shared with TRBD2. The trim removed 5 bases at V and 7 bases at J, leaving 7 bases unmatched. Germline loops: CDR1 MNHEY, CDR2 SVGAGI. The CDR3 extends over 13 amino acids. The CDR3 is CASSSGSIGEQYF. The CDR3 DNA reads as TGTGCCAGCAGTAGCGGGAGTATAGGGGAGCAGTACTTC.

This clone appeared once. The rearrangement uses TRBV4-1 and TRBJ2-7; D unresolved. The CDR3 sequence is 15 residues long. Trimming took 4 bases from V and 6 from J, leaving 19 bases between them. Germline loops: CDR1 MGHRA, CDR2 YSYEKL. The CDR3 nucleotides are TGCGCCAGCAGCCCCCTAGGCTGGACCCAAGGCGAGCAGTACTTC. Its protein product is CASSPLGWTQGEQYF.

The rearrangement uses TRBV29-1 and TRBJ1-5, with 9 bases identical to TRBD1. The CDR3 contains 14 residues. Trimming at V came to 4 bases and at J to 2 bases, leaving 3 bases not matched to a gene. Germline V gene data show CDR1 as SQVTM and CDR2 as ANQGSEA. The CDR3: CSVAGQGRNQPQHF. The CDR3, as DNA: TGCAGCGTTGCGGGACAGGGACGCAATCAGCCCCAGCATTTT.

This clone was found once. The chain has TRBV18 and TRBJ1-4; 11 bases line up with TRBD1. The CDR3 spans 18 residues. The germline V gene has CDR1 KGHSH and CDR2 LQKENI. The V gene end was trimmed by 1 base and the J gene end by 12 bases; junction bases not matched to a gene: 16. The CDR3 reads CASSPLLLRTGGTDELFF. The CDR3 DNA is TGTGCCAGCTCACCACTATTACTGCGGACAGGGGGCACGGATGAACTGTTTTTT. The full variable domain, in which reference TRBV18 and TRBJ1-4 provide the parts outside the CDR3, is NAGVMQNPRHLVRRRGQEARLRCSPMKGHSHVYWYRQLPEEGLKFMVYLQKENIIDESGMPKERFSAEFPKEGPSILRIQQVVRGDSAAYFCASSPLLLRTGGTDELFFGSGTQLSVL.

The rearrangement joins TRBV10-3 to TRBJ1-2; D ambiguous. From germline, CDR1 is ENHRY and CDR2 SYGVKD. The CDR3 has 12 residues. For the CDR3, the DNA is TGTGAGGAGGTCCCCCATTTGGCTGGCTACACCTTC. Its protein is CEEVPHLAGYTF.

V gene TRBV18 combines with J gene TRBJ2-7; 9 positions match TRBD2. Trimming took 6 bases from V and 2 from J; bases not matched to a gene: 5. The CDR3 contains 14 residues. Germline V gives CDR1 KGHSH, CDR2 LQKENI. The CDR3 reads CASSMGGRAYEQYF. DNA of the CDR3: TGTGCCAGCTCGATGGGCGGGAGGGCCTACGAGCAGTACTTC.

The gene calls are TRBV5-8 and TRBJ1-2; 9 positions agree with TRBD1. V shed 3 bases and J 7 bases; nucleotides not matched to a gene: 10. This CDR3 has 15 amino acids. Germline loops: CDR1 SGHTS, CDR2 YDEGEE. Written as DNA, the CDR3 is TGTGCCAGCAGCTCCCCGGACAGGGGAGCTATTGGCTACACCTTC. Protein sequence: CASSSPDRGAIGYTF.

V is TRBV4-3 and J is TRBJ2-3, with unresolved D. The germline gives CDR1 LGHNA, CDR2 YSLEER. The length of the CDR3 is 15 residues. V was cut by 0 bases and J by 2 bases, with 9 bases left in between. The CDR3 nucleotides read TGCGCCAGCAGCCAAGAAGCCAGCTCCACAGATACGCAGTATTTT. Translated: CASSQEASSTDTQYF.